These T cell receptor beta chains were read from a single sample in a study of shared clonotypes between healthy human individuals. Profiling relied on immunoSEQ multiplex PCR, and the TCRdb table lists in-frame clones only, not all of them. The sample contains more than 2 million clones, over 85% of which appear only once. What was sequenced was naive CD8+ T cells from PBMCs. The source is a man younger than 30 in good health. Some clones in this sample may be carry-over from other donors' samples. The CDR3 runs from the conserved cysteine through the conserved F or W.

TRBV6-5,TRBJ2-7,CASNQQGANEQYF
TRBV19,TRBJ2-7,CASRTSGSYEQYF
TRBV6-5,TRBJ2-7,CASSSHRDLTLLQYF
TRBV9,TRBJ2-3,CASGKAPDTQYF
TRBV7-9,TRBJ1-2,CASSSSGQGLNYGYTF
TRBV6-5,TRBJ1-4,CASSRGDRVEKLFF
TRBV11-2,TRBJ1-2,CASSLVGQGGGYGYTF
TRBV27,TRBJ1-1,CASSLSIRGATEAFF
TRBV6-6,TRBJ2-1,CASNFLGMGEQFF
TRBV28,TRBJ1-5,CASRGGPGYQPQHF
TRBV27,TRBJ2-1,CASRWDPDAYNEQFF
TRBV6-7,TRBJ1-5,CASSYRGGCNQPQHF
TRBV5-8,TRBJ2-3,CASIPTSGLLHTQYF
TRBV10-3,TRBJ2-7,CAISDGQGSPYEQYF
TRBV11-3,TRBJ2-1,CASSLSGGPYNEQFF
TRBV7-8,TRBJ2-3,CASSLTRGSIDTQYF
TRBV6-5,TRBJ2-1,CASSSELALSPFF
TRBV10-3,TRBJ2-3,CAISLPSSGLTDTQYF
TRBV10-3,TRBJ2-1,CAISESGEGPNNEQFF
TRBV5-6,-,CASSLTDYEQYF
TRBV4-1,-,CASSHGSTSYEQYF
TRBV10-3,TRBJ1-5,CAISEDRVEQPQHF
TRBV27,TRBJ2-2,CASGIAGGPVGELFF
TRBV28,TRBJ1-4,CASSLGGGRWEKLFF
TRBV11-2,TRBJ2-7,CASSLGPGRGYEQYF
TRBV19,TRBJ1-5,CASSIEGWQPQHF
TRBV25-1,TRBJ2-4,CASSDSALAKNIQYF
TRBV10-2,TRBJ1-2,CASSESSRERLGYTF
TRBV27,TRBJ1-1,CASSAPRGRDTEAFF
TRBV28,TRBJ2-5,CASSPLAGEETQYF
TRBV6-1,TRBJ2-1,CASSEGLVGDEQFF
TRBV7-9,TRBJ1-1,CASSSPDPNRASYEAFF
TRBV7-9,TRBJ2-5,CASSLRTRQETQYF